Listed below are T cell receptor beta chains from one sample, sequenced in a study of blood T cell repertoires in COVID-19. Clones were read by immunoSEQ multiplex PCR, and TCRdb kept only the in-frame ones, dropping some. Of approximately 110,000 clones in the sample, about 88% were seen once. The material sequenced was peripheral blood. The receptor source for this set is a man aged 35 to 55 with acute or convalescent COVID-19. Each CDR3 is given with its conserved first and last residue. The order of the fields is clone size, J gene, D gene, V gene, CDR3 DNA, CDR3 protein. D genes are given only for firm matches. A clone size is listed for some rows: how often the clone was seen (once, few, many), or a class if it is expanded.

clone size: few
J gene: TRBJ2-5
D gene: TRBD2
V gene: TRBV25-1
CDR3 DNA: TGTGCCAGCAGCAAACTAGCGGGAGGGCCGGTCGGAGAGACCCAGTACTTC
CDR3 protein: CASSKLAGGPVGETQYF

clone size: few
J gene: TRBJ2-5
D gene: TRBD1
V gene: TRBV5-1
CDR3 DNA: TGCGCCAGCAGCCCGACAGGGGGCGGAGAGACCCAGTACTTC
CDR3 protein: CASSPTGGGETQYF

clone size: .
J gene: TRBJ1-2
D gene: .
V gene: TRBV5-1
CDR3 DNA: TGCGCCAGCCGCGGGGATTTTTCTGGCTACACCTTC
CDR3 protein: CASRGDFSGYTF

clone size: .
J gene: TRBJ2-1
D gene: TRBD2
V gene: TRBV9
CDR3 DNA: TGTGCCAGCAGCGCCGGGACTAGCGGAAGAGGGACCTACAATGAGCAGTTCTTC
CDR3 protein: CASSAGTSGRGTYNEQFF

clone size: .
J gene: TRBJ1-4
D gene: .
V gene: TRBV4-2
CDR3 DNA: TGTGCCAGCAGCCAAGGGGGGCCGAACGAAAAACTGTTTTTT
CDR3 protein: CASSQGGPNEKLFF

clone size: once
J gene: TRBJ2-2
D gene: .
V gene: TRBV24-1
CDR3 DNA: TGTGCCACCAGTGATTCAGAGGGTTGGACCGGGGAGCTGTTTTTT
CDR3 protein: CATSDSEGWTGELFF

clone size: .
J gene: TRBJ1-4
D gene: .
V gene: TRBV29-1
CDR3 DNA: TGCAGCGTTGGTCATGGGAGGGGTGAAAAACTGTTTTTT
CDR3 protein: CSVGHGRGEKLFF

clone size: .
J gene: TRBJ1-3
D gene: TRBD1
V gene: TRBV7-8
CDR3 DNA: TGTGCCAGCAGCCCACTCAGGACAGGAGCCTCTGGAAACACCATATATTTT
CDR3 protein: CASSPLRTGASGNTIYF

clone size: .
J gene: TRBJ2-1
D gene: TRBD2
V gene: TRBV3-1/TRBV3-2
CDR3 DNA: TGTGCCAGCAGCCAACCCTCGACTAGCGGCCATGACAATGAGCAGTTCTTC
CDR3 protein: CASSQPSTSGHDNEQFF

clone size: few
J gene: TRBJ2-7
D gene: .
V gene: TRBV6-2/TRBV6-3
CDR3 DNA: TGTGCCAGCAGTTACGCGGCTCAGTACTTC
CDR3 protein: CASSYAAQYF

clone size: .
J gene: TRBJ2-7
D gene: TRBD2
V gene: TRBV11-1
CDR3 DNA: TGTGCCAGCAGCCTCCAGGGACTAGCGGGGGAAGAGCAGTACTTC
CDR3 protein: CASSLQGLAGEEQYF

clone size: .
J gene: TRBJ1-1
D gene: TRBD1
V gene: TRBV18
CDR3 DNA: TGTGCCAGCTCACCCAGAGGGACAGGAGAAGCTTTCTTT
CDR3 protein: CASSPRGTGEAFF

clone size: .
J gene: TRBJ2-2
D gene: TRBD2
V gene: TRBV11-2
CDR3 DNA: TGTGCCAGCAGCCCCCGACTAGCGGGGGAATCTAACACCGGGGAGCTGTTTTTT
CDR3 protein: CASSPRLAGESNTGELFF

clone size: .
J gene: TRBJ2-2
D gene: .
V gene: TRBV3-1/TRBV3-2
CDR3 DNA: TGTGCCAGCAGCCACCGGGACACCACCGGGGAGCTGTTTTTT
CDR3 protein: CASSHRDTTGELFF

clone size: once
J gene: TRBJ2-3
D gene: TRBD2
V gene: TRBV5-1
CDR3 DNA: TGCGCCAGCACCCGGGGGGGCGCAGAGGATACGCAGTATTTT
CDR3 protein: CASTRGGAEDTQYF

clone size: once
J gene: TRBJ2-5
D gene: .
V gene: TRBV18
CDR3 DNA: TGTGCCAGCTCACCAAGCATCTCAGAGACCCAGTACTTC
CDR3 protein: CASSPSISETQYF

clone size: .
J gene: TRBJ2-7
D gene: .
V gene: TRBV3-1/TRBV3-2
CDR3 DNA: TGTGCCAGCAGCCAATGGGGCAGCACCGAGCAGTACTTC
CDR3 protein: CASSQWGSTEQYF

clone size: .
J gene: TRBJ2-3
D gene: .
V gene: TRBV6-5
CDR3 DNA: TGTGCCAGCACGCGAAGTAGAACAGATACGCAGTATTTT
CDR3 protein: CASTRSRTDTQYF

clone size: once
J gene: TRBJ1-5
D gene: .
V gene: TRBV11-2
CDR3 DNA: TGTGCCAGCAGCTTAGGAAGAGGGGGGGTGAATAGCAATCAGCCCCAGCATTTT
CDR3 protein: CASSLGRGGVNSNQPQHF

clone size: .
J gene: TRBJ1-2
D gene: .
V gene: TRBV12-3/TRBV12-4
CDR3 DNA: TGTGCCAGCAGGGCACAGGGAAGTCTAGGCTACACCTTC
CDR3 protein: CASRAQGSLGYTF

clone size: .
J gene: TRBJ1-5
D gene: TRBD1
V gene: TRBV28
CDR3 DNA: TGTGCCAGCAGTTTACGACAGGGTGGACAGCCCCAGCATTTT
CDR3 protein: CASSLRQGGQPQHF

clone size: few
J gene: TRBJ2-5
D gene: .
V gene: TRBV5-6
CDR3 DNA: TGTGCCAGCAGCTTGGTTTCTGAGACCCAGTACTTC
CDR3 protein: CASSLVSETQYF

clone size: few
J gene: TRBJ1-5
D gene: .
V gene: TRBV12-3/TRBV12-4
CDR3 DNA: TGTGCCAGCAGTACAGGGCTCAGTCAGCCCCAGCATTTT
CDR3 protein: CASSTGLSQPQHF

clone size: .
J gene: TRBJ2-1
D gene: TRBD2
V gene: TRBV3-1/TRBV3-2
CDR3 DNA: TGTGCCAGCAGGCGGGATAGCGGGATAGGTGAGCAGTTCTTC
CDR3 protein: CASRRDSGIGEQFF

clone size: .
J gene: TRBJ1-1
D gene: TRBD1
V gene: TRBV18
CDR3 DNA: TGTGCCAGCTCAAGAGGACAGGGGGGCACTGAAGCTTTCTTT
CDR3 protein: CASSRGQGGTEAFF

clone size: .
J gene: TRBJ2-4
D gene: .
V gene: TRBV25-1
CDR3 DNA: TGTGCCAGCTCTGAGGGCAGTAAAAACATTCAGTACTTC
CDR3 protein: CASSEGSKNIQYF

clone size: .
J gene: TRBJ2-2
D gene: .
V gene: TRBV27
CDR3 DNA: TGTGCCAGCAGTTTCGGGGGTGGCACCGGGGAGCTGTTTTTT
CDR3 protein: CASSFGGGTGELFF

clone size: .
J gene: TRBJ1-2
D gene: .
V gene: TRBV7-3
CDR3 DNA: TGTGCCAGCAGCTTAAGTACGTGGGGACTTTACTATGGCTACACCTTC
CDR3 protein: CASSLSTWGLYYGYTF

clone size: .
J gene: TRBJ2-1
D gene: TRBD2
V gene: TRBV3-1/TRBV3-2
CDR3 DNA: TGTGCCAGCAGCCTCGGGACTAGCGGGGGGGGCTACAATGAGCAGTTCTTC
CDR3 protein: CASSLGTSGGGYNEQFF

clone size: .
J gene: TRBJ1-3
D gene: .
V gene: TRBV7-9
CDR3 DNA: TGTGCCAGCAGCGCCCGAACAGCCAACTCTGGAAACACCATATATTTT
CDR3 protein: CASSARTANSGNTIYF

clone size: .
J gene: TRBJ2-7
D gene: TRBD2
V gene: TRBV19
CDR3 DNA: TGTGCCAGTAGTATGGGACTAGCGGGGGCGCGGGGAGAGCAGTACTTC
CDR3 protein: CASSMGLAGARGEQYF

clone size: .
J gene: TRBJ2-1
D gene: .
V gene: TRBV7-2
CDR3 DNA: TGTGCCAGTACCATTAGGGGGGGTGAGCAGTTCTTC
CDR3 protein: CASTIRGGEQFF

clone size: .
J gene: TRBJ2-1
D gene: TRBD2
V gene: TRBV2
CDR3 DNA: TGTGCCACTTTACAGGGATGGCGGGAGGTTTACAATGAGCAGTTCTTC
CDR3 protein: CATLQGWREVYNEQFF

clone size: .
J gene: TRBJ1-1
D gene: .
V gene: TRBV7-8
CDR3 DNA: TGTGCCAGCAGCTTAGAAGGGACAAGAAACACTGAAGCTTTCTTT
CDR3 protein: CASSLEGTRNTEAFF

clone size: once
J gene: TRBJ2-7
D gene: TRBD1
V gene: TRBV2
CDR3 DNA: TGTGCCAGCAGTGTAGGGGGCAGGGGCCTCTACGAGCAGTACTTC
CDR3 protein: CASSVGGRGLYEQYF

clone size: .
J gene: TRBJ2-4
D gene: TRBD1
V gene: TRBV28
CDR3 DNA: TGTGCCAGCAGTTTCCCCAGGGGGGCCAAAAACATTCAGTACTTC
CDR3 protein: CASSFPRGAKNIQYF

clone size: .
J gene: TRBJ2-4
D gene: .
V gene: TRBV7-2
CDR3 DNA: TGTGCCAGCAGCTTATGGGACAATAGGGACATTCAGTACTTC
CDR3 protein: CASSLWDNRDIQYF

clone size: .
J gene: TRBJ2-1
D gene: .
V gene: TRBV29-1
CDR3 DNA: TGCAGCGCGGGGGGCGACCTGCAGTTCTTC
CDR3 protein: CSAGGDLQFF

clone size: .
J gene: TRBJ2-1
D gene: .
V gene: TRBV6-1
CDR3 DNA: TGTGCCAGCAGTTCCTACAGTGAGCAGTTCTTC
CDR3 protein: CASSSYSEQFF

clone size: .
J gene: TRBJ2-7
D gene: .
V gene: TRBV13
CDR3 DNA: TGTGCCAGCAGCCCCGCACCGGGTTCCACGAAGGACTACGAGCAGTACTTC
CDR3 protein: CASSPAPGSTKDYEQYF

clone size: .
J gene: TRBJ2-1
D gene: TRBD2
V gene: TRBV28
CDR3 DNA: TGTGCCAGCAGTAGCGGGAGAAGACGCAATGAGCAGTTCTTC
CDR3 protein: CASSSGRRRNEQFF

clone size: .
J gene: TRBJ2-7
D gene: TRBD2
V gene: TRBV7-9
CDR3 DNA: TGTGCCAGCAGCTTCGGGAGGGTCGACGAGCAGTACTTC
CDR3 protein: CASSFGRVDEQYF

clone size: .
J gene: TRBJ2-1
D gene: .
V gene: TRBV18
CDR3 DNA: TGTGCCAGCTCACCACCATTGGGGGGGGGCCAGGATGAGCAGTTCTTC
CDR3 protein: CASSPPLGGGQDEQFF

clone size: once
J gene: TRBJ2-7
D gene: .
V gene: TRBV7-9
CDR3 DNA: TGTGCCAGCAGCTTAGCCTGCGCCATGACAGCTCTTTACGAGCAGTACTTC
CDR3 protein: CASSLACAMTALYEQYF

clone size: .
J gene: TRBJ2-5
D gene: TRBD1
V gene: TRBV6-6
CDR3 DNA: TGTGCCAGCAGCTTGGACAGGGTGGCAGAGACCCAGTACTTC
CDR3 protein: CASSLDRVAETQYF

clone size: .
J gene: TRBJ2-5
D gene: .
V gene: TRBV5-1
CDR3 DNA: TGCGCCAGCAGCTTGGGACTCCAAGAGACCCAGTACTTC
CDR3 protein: CASSLGLQETQYF

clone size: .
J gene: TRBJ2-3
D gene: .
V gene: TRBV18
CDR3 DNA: TGTGCCAGCTCGCCCGAGGAGCGTACAGATACGCAGTATTTT
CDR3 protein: CASSPEERTDTQYF

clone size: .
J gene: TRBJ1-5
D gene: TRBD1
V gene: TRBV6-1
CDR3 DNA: TGTGCCAGCAGTGCCTACAGGGGGAGCGCCAATCAGCCCCAGCATTTT
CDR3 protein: CASSAYRGSANQPQHF

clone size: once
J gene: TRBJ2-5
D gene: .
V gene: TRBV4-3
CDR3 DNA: TGCGCCAGCAGCCAAGAAGCCAACGCAGGGACCCAGTACTTC
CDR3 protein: CASSQEANAGTQYF

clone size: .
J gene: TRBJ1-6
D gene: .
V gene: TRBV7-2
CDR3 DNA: TGTGCCAGCAGCGTCCGCCGGGGGAATAATTCACCCCTCCACTTT
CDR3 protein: CASSVRRGNNSPLHF

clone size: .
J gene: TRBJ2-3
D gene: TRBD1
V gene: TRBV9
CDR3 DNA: TGTGCCAGCAGCGTAGTGGGACAGGGGGGAATAGATACGCAGTATTTT
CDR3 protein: CASSVVGQGGIDTQYF

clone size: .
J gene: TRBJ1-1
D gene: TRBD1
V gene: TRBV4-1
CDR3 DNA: TGCGCCAGCAGGCCATGGACAGGGAACACTGAAGCTTTCTTT
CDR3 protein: CASRPWTGNTEAFF

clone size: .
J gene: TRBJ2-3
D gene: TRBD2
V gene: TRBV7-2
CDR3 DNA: TGTGCCAGCAGCTCTCTAGCGGGGGATGGAGATACGCAGTATTTT
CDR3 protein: CASSSLAGDGDTQYF

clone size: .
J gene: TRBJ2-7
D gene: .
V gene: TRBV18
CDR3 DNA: TGTGCCAGCTCACCAAGGGCACAGGCCTACGAGCAGTACTTC
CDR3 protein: CASSPRAQAYEQYF

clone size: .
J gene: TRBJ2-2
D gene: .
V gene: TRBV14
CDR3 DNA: TGTGCCAGCAGCCAAGATCGGGGCCTGGCGGGGACCGGGGAGCTGTTTTTT
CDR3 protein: CASSQDRGLAGTGELFF

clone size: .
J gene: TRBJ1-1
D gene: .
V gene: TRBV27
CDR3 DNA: TGTGCCAGCAGTTTAGGGGGGGGGAGTAAAGCTTTCTTT
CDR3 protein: CASSLGGGSKAFF

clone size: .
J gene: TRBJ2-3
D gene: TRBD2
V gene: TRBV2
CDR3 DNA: TGTGCCAGCAGACCCTCACTAGCGGGAGGAAAAGATACGCAGTATTTT
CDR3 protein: CASRPSLAGGKDTQYF

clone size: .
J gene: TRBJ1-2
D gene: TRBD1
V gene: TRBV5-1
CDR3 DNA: TGCGCCAGCTCCCAGACAGGGAACTATGGCTACACCTTC
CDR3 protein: CASSQTGNYGYTF

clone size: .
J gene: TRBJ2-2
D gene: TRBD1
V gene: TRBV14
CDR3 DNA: TGTGCCAGCAGCCACCAGGACAGGGGGATGAACGGGGAGCTGTTTTTT
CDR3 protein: CASSHQDRGMNGELFF